Each of the 20 T cell receptor beta chains below was sequenced from the same sample in a study of blood T cell repertoires in COVID-19. The table came from immunoSEQ multiplex PCR; TCRdb's copy has only in-frame clones and leaves some out. Found here are about 19,000 clones, about nine tenths of them singletons; the top ten hold about 16%. Sequencing used peripheral blood. These receptors all come from a human donor in a cohort sampled during active COVID-19.

The chain uses TRBV11-2 and TRBJ1-3, with D perhaps matching TRBD1 (6 bases). CDR1 and CDR2 (germline): SGHAT, FQNNGV. With 6 bases removed from V and 0 bases from J, the gap between germline ends came to 15 bases. The CDR3 extends over 16 amino acids. Here the CDR3 reads CASSSIDRYSGNTIYF. CDR3 nucleotide sequence: TGTGCCAGCAGTTCTATTGACAGGTACTCTGGAAACACCATATATTTT.

The CDR3 DNA is TGTGCCAGCAGCTTAGAGGCGGACAGGGGGGTTGAGCAGTACTTC. This gives the protein CASSLEADRGVEQYF. This sequence joins TRBV5-4 and TRBJ2-7; 10 bases match TRBD1. Looked up from germline, CDR1 is SGHNT and CDR2 is YYREEE (reference sequence). The CDR3 is 15 residues long. V shed 2 bases, J shed 7 bases, and the junction held 9 bases outside the gene matches.

The rearrangement joins TRBV25-1 to TRBJ1-2; maybe TRBD1 (6 bases). The length of the CDR3 is 14 residues. The germline V gene has CDR1 MGHDK and CDR2 SYGVNS. V lost 8 bases to trimming and J lost 8 bases, with 21 bases between them. The CDR3 DNA sequence: TGTGCCAGCTCCAACGTTACAGGGTCCCGCGGCTACACCTTC. Protein product: CASSNVTGSRGYTF.

V gene TRBV7-2 combines with J gene TRBJ2-5; 9 bases are a match to TRBD1. The CDR3 is 14 amino acids. J was trimmed by 3 bases and V by 5 bases; bases with no gene match: 4. The V gene's germline CDR1 is SGHTA and CDR2 FQGNSA. The CDR3 coding sequence is TGTGCCAGCAGCCGCGGGACAGGGAAAGAGACCCAGTACTTC. Residues: CASSRGTGKETQYF.

The chain has TRBV6-5 and TRBJ1-1; 9 positions agree with TRBD1. V dropped 6 bases and J dropped 1; count of bases not matched to a gene: 6. The CDR3 runs 15 residues. Germline loops: CDR1 MNHEY, CDR2 SVGAGI. The CDR3 is CASRLGQGQNTEAFF. As DNA, the CDR3 is TGTGCCAGCAGACTGGGACAGGGACAGAACACTGAAGCTTTCTTT.

This clone was picked up one time. V is TRBV28 and J is TRBJ2-7; D uncertain. The germline V gene encodes CDR1 MDHEN and CDR2 SYDVKM. Deletions cut 6 bases from V and 5 bases from J, with 17 bases between. The CDR3 contains 14 residues. DNA of the CDR3: TGTGCCAGCAGCTCTCATCACCGGTTCCACGAGCAGTACTTC. Residues: CASSSHHRFHEQYF.

The V and J genes are TRBV7-9 and TRBJ1-3; D call uncertain. Trimming removed 5 bases at V and 0 bases at J, with 11 bases between. CDR1 is SEHNR and CDR2 is FQNEAQ in the germline V gene (reference sequence). The CDR3 runs 15 residues. CDR3 DNA: TGTGCCAGCAGCAAGGGCGGGAGCTCTGGAAACACCATATATTTT. Translation gives CASSKGGSSGNTIYF. Filled out from reference TRBV7-9 and TRBJ1-3, the complete variable domain reads DTGVSQNPRHKITKRGQNVTFRCDPISEHNRLYWYRQTLGQGPEFLTYFQNEAQLEKSRLLSDRFSAERPKGSFSTLEIQRTEQGDSAMYLCASSKGGSSGNTIYFGEGSWLTVV.

This chain joins TRBV10-3 and TRBJ2-1; 10 positions agree with TRBD2. The J segment lost 15 bases and the V segment lost 3 bases, leaving 5 bases of the junction unmatched. The CDR3 is 12 amino acids. The germline V gene encodes CDR1 ENHRY and CDR2 SYGVKD. The CDR3 nucleotides read TGTGCCATCAGTGATACTAGCGGGGAGGTGTTCTTC. As protein: CAISDTSGEVFF.

This rearrangement joins TRBV30 to TRBJ2-7; D not resolved. CDR1 and CDR2 (germline): GTSNPN, SVGIG (reference sequence). The CDR3 spans 11 residues. V was cut by 2 bases and J by 3 bases, with 5 bases left in between. The CDR3 DNA reads as TGTGCCTGGAGTCTCAGCTACGAGCAGTACTTC. It specifies CAWSLSYEQYF.

V gene TRBV3-1 (or the pseudogene TRBV3-2) combines with J gene TRBJ1-1, with D possibly matching TRBD1 (6 bases). The CDR3 loop spans 14 amino acids. Germline CDR1 LGHDT, CDR2 YNNKEL (reference sequence). Deletions cut 1 base from V and 8 bases from J, with 14 bases between. The CDR3 reads CASSQGAGQGEAFF. Written as DNA, the CDR3 is TGTGCCAGCAGCCAAGGGGCCGGGCAGGGGGAAGCTTTCTTT.

The gene calls are TRBV7-2 and TRBJ1-3; the match to TRBD1 covers 8 bases. CDR1 and CDR2 (germline): SGHTA, FQGNSA. V shed 2 bases, J shed 3 bases, and the junction held 9 bases outside the gene matches. The CDR3 runs 17 residues. DNA of the CDR3: TGTGCCAGCAGCTTAAGATTACCGGGACAGGTTGGAAACACCATATATTTT. Its protein product is CASSLRLPGQVGNTIYF.

This rearrangement joins TRBV5-6 to TRBJ2-7, with D maybe TRBD1 (6 bases). This CDR3 spans 13 amino acids. V was clipped by 4 bases and J by 6 bases, with 14 bases between them. From germline, CDR1 is SGHDT and CDR2 YYEEEE. The CDR3 nucleotides read TGTGCCAGCAGCCCTACAGGGTTTGGCGAGCAGTACTTC. This codes for CASSPTGFGEQYF. Complete variable domain (other parts from reference TRBV5-6 and TRBJ2-7): DAGVTQSPTHLIKTRGQQVTLRCSPKSGHDTVSWYQQALGQGPQFIFQYYEEEERQRGNFPDRFSGHQFPNYSSELNVNALLLGDSALYLCASSPTGFGEQYFGPGTRLTVT.

The CDR3 is CASSHGRLGYEQYF. DNA for the CDR3: TGTGCCAGCAGTCACGGGAGGCTTGGATACGAGCAGTACTTC. The gene calls are TRBV6-6 and TRBJ2-7, with 7 bases lining up with TRBD2. This CDR3 has 14 residues. Trimming cost V 5 bases and J 4 bases; bases outside gene matches: 8. The V gene's germline CDR1 is MNHNY and CDR2 SVGAGI (reference sequence).

This chain links TRBV27 with TRBJ2-1; 9 nucleotides align to TRBD1. CDR3 length: 20 residues. After removal of 5 bases from V and 3 bases from J, the junction contained 20 bases not matched to a gene. Germline CDR1 is MNHEY and CDR2 is SMNVEV (reference sequence). The CDR3 nucleotides are TGTGCCAGCAGTCTTTACAGGGGGCAGGCTAGCGCTATAGGCTACAATGAGCAGTTCTTC. As protein: CASSLYRGQASAIGYNEQFF.

The gene calls are TRBV5-6 and TRBJ2-3, with 7 bases identical to TRBD1. The germline V gene encodes CDR1 SGHDT and CDR2 YYEEEE. V gave up 0 bases and J gave up 1 base; unmatched junction bases: 2. There are 15 residues in the CDR3. In nucleotides, the CDR3 is TGTGCCAGCAGCTTGGTAACAGGGGGCACAGATACGCAGTATTTT. Amino acid sequence: CASSLVTGGTDTQYF.

V is TRBV28 and J is TRBJ2-7; tentatively, D is TRBD1 (5 bases). This CDR3 comprises 12 residues. Germline loops: CDR1 MDHEN, CDR2 SYDVKM. V lost 2 bases and J 6 bases, leaving 8 bases between the germline ends. The CDR3 here is CASSLRGSEQYF. In DNA, the CDR3 is TGTGCCAGCAGTTTAAGGGGTTCCGAGCAGTACTTC.

This clone has more than one count but fewer than ten. The gene calls are TRBV6-2 or TRBV6-3 and TRBJ1-5; TRBD1 is a possible D gene (6 bases). The germline gives CDR1 MNHEY, CDR2 SVGEGT. This CDR3 has 18 amino acids. V lost 6 bases and J lost 0, with 21 bases in between. CDR3 residues: CASSLAGQTSYSNQPQHF. The CDR3 nucleotides are TGTGCCAGCAGCCTTGCCGGACAGACATCTTATAGCAATCAGCCCCAGCATTTT.

This chain connects TRBV6-1 to TRBJ1-1; D may be TRBD1 (5 bases). V gave up 3 bases and J gave up 3 bases, with 8 bases separating them. CDR1 and CDR2 (germline): MNHNS, SASEGT. The CDR3 has 13 residues. The CDR3 bases are TGTGCCAGCAGTGAGTGGGACTACACTGAAGCTTTCTTT. It specifies CASSEWDYTEAFF.

The chain combines TRBV3-1 (or the pseudogene TRBV3-2) with TRBJ2-5; no clear D. The V and J ends lost 1 base and 5 bases respectively, with 5 bases between them. The CDR3 loop spans 12 amino acids. The germline gives CDR1 LGHDT, CDR2 YNNKEL (reference sequence). The CDR3 DNA is TGTGCCAGCAGCCAAGGAGAGGAGACCCAGTACTTC. The encoded protein is CASSQGEETQYF.

The chain is built from TRBV28 and TRBJ2-7; 8 bases are shared with TRBD2. The ends lost 4 bases at V and 2 bases at J; junction bases unmatched: 7. Germline V CDR1 and CDR2: MDHEN, SYDVKM. The CDR3 is 15 residues long. CDR3 protein: CASSSPGTRTYEQYF. The CDR3 DNA reads as TGTGCCAGCAGTTCACCAGGGACTAGGACCTACGAGCAGTACTTC. The full variable domain, with the rest looked up from reference TRBV28 and TRBJ2-7, is DVKVTQSSRYLVKRTGEKVFLECVQDMDHENMFWYRQDPGLGLRLIYFSYDVKMKEKGDIPEGYSVSREKKERFSLILESASTNQTSMYLCASSSPGTRTYEQYFGPGTRLTVT.